This T cell receptor beta chain was sequenced during a study of read filtering for tumor transcriptome and immune sequencing. This clonotype showed up many times. V was shortened by 6 bases and J by 7 bases, with 13 bases between the two germline ends. The CDR3 has 13 amino acids. The library was built from around 0.4 ug RNA with molecular barcoded adaptors for alpha/delta and beta/gamma chains. TCRdb re-called the reads with MiXCR, one entry per CDR3 protein. This table holds roughly 130,000 distinct CDR3 sequences, over 10% found once. The sequence came from a donor at least 40 years old with multiple myeloma. This rearrangement joins TRBV12-3 or TRBV12-4 to TRBJ1-5, with a possible D match to TRBD1 (6 bases). Input material: a population of CD138-negative cells sorted from bone marrow. The chain's CDR3 is CASSSLGGQPQHF. The CDR3 coding sequence is TGTGCCAGCAGCAGCCTCGGGGGCCAGCCCCAGCATTTT.